These 32 T cell receptor beta chains were all obtained from the same sample, sequenced in a study of human T cells and chemical hapten exposure (dated by TCRdb to the early 2020s). This specimen's time point label, interpreted: patch test 1, 2 weeks after DPC sensitization. The sample's treatment or condition label, decoded: therapeutic diphenylcyclopropenone sensitization with weekly scalp DPC. The library was produced with RACE. Sequencing used a NextSeq 500. Clones were called with MiXCR by TCRdb after fastp trimmed the public reads at Q25, and only in-frame beta chains were retained. Merged by CDR3 protein, the rows form single entries marked with the most common genes and DNA. The sample yields 65,000 to 85,000 distinct CDR3 sequences; roughly 10% were counted once. The ten top clones hold roughly 3.4% of the sample. This specimen was whole blood, taken in connection with sensitization to the hapten diphenylcyclopropenone (DPC). All receptors derive from a woman aged 55 to 70 with alopecia areata. Some clones in this sample may be carry-over from other donors' samples.

For the CDR3, the DNA is TGTGCCAGCAGCTGGGGTGGCACAGATACGCAGTATTTT. This encodes CASSWGGTDTQYF. The J gene is TRBJ2-3, the V gene TRBV5-6; D not certain. Trimming took 3 bases from V and 1 from J, leaving 6 bases between them. The CDR3 has 13 residues. From germline, CDR1 is SGHDT and CDR2 YYEEEE.

This clonotype was seen ten or more times. The J gene is TRBJ1-6, the V gene TRBV12-3 or TRBV12-4, with 8 bases lining up with TRBD1. The CDR3 extends over 14 amino acids. The V gene end was trimmed by 3 bases and the J gene end by 9 bases; junction bases not matched to a gene: 4. CDR3 DNA sequence: TGTGCCAGCAGTTTGACAGGGGAATTTTCACCCCTCCACTTT. Its protein product is CASSLTGEFSPLHF.

The chain employs TRBV5-3 and TRBJ2-3; 8 bases fit TRBD1. TRBV5-3 is noted as an ORF with a role that remains uncertain. The CDR3 spans 15 residues. Trimming at V came to 4 bases and at J to 1 base, leaving 5 bases not matched to a gene. CDR3 bases: TGTGCCAGAAGCGCAGGGGGCGCCGGCACAGATACGCAGTATTTT. This codes for CARSAGGAGTDTQYF.

This clonotype was found many times. The chain is built from TRBV15 and TRBJ2-5; TRBD1 agrees at 7 bases. J gave up 5 bases and V 1 base, and 4 bases lay outside the gene matches. There are 14 residues in the CDR3. Germline-derived CDR1 and CDR2 are LNHNV and YYDKDF (reference sequence). CDR3 in amino acids: CATSRAPRGETQYF. CDR3 DNA: TGTGCCACCAGCAGAGCCCCCAGGGGGGAGACCCAGTACTTC. The full variable domain, with the rest looked up from reference TRBV15 and TRBJ2-5, is DAMVIQNPRYQVTQFGKPVTLSCSQTLNHNVMYWYQQKSSQAPKLLFHYYDKDFNNEADTPDNFQSRRPNTSFCFLDIRSPGLGDTAMYLCATSRAPRGETQYFGPGTRLLVL.

The genes are TRBV29-1 and TRBJ1-2; D not resolved. CDR1 and CDR2 (germline): SQVTM, ANQGSEA. The CDR3 consists of 10 residues. V was shortened by 4 bases and J by 4 bases, with 4 bases between the two germline ends. CDR3 coding DNA: TGCAGCGTTGGGACCTATGGCTACACCTTC. Protein: CSVGTYGYTF.

The chain has TRBV6-2 or TRBV6-3 and TRBJ2-7; D unclear. Trimming took 6 bases from V and 3 from J, leaving 6 bases between them. The CDR3 has 11 residues. CDR1 and CDR2 from the germline V gene are MNHEY and SVGEGT. The CDR3 DNA sequence: TGTGCCAGCAGGATCTACTACGAGCAGTACTTC. Translation: CASRIYYEQYF.

This clonotype showed up many times. The chain employs TRBV6-7 and TRBJ2-7, with no clear D. TRBV6-7 carries the ORF label, with uncertain function. Between the trimmed V and J ends, which lost 6 bases and 1 base, there was a span of 16 bases. The CDR3 is 15 residues long. The CDR3 bases are TGTGCCAGCAGAGCCGGACGTAGCAGGTCCTACGAGCAGTACTTC. It encodes CASRAGRSRSYEQYF.

The chain has TRBV10-3 and TRBJ1-1; TRBD1 agrees at 8 bases. Germline V lookup: CDR1 ENHRY, CDR2 SYGVKD. Trimming at V came to 11 bases and at J to 0 bases, leaving 8 bases not matched to a gene. The CDR3 has 14 residues. The CDR3 DNA reads as TGTGCCGCCAAGACAGGGGTTATGAACACTGAAGCTTTCTTT. Residues: CAAKTGVMNTEAFF.

This clonotype has only a few counts. This chain uses TRBV12-3 or TRBV12-4 with TRBJ1-3; weak D call: TRBD1 (5 bases). The CDR3 runs to 13 residues. With 6 bases removed from V and 2 bases from J, the gap between germline ends came to 8 bases. CDR3 protein: CASRRGAGNTIYF. The CDR3 nucleotides are TGTGCCAGCAGGAGGGGAGCTGGAAACACCATATATTTT.

The sample holds a few counts of this clonotype. The genes are TRBV20-1 and TRBJ2-3; a possible D gene is TRBD2 (6 bases). Germline V gene sequence: CDR1 DFQATT, CDR2 SNEGSKA (reference sequence). Trimming removed 3 bases from V and 4 bases from J, with 14 bases in between. This CDR3 region has 14 residues. CDR3 in amino acids: CSARPTTSSDTQYF. DNA for the CDR3: TGCAGTGCTAGGCCTACCACTAGCTCAGATACGCAGTATTTT.

The chain has TRBV5-1 and TRBJ1-1, with TRBD1 matching 7 bases. The CDR3 runs to 15 residues. The germline gives CDR1 SGHRS, CDR2 YFSETQ. J was trimmed by 3 bases and V by 1 base; bases with no gene match: 6. DNA for the CDR3: TGCGCCAGCAGCTTGAGAGGGGGCGCGTACACTGAAGCTTTCTTT. The encoded protein is CASSLRGGAYTEAFF.

On this clonotype: This may be a read error: a much more frequent sequence differs by one nucleotide. CDR3 sequence (DNA): TGTGCCAGCAGTGAATGGATGGAGCAGCTCTTC. Protein: CASSEWMEQLF. This rearrangement joins TRBV2 to TRBJ2-1; D unresolved. CDR1 and CDR2 from the germline V gene are SNHLY and FYNNEI. This CDR3 is 11 amino acids long.

This clonotype has a handful of counts. This chain uses TRBV12-5 with TRBJ2-7; D gene uncertain. Trimming left V 0 bases short and J 2 bases short, with 14 bases between. CDR3 length: 16 amino acids. In germline, CDR1 is LGHNT, CDR2 FRNRAP. The CDR3 here is CASGLVLMRSPYEQYF. Written as DNA, the CDR3 is TGTGCTAGTGGTTTGGTACTTATGAGGAGTCCCTACGAGCAGTACTTC.

The V call is TRBV7-9, the J call TRBJ1-3, with TRBD1 identical over 7 bases. Germline V lookup: CDR1 SEHNR, CDR2 FQNEAQ (reference sequence). V dropped 4 bases and J dropped 2; count of bases not matched to a gene: 2. This CDR3 contains 14 residues. CDR3 nucleotides: TGTGCCAGCAGCTCCGGGACAGCTGGAAACACCATATATTTT. This codes for CASSSGTAGNTIYF.

This clonotype was counted at least ten times. The chain links TRBV5-1 to TRBJ2-7; 7 bases align to TRBD1. There are 12 residues in the CDR3. V shed 6 bases and J 5 bases; nucleotides not matched to a gene: 5. The germline gives CDR1 SGHRS, CDR2 YFSETQ. Here the CDR3 DNA reads TGCGCCAGCACCTCAACAGGGGACGAGCAGTACTTC. It encodes CASTSTGDEQYF.

This clonotype was recorded at least ten times. This chain connects TRBV3-1 to TRBJ2-5; 12 bases fit TRBD2. This CDR3 contains 14 residues. In germline, CDR1 is LGHDT, CDR2 YNNKEL (reference sequence). In nucleotides, the CDR3 is TGTGCTACGACTAGCGGGGGCCTTGGAGGGACCCAGTACTTC. Amino acids: CATTSGGLGGTQYF.

This clonotype was counted a few times. CDR3 loop: CASSLGRRYEQYF. DNA for the CDR3: TGTGCCAGCAGCTTAGGCAGGAGGTACGAGCAGTACTTC. V is TRBV11-2 and J is TRBJ2-7, with D maybe TRBD2 (5 bases). V was shortened by 1 base and J by 4 bases, with 8 bases between the two germline ends. The length of the CDR3 is 13 residues. The germline gives CDR1 SGHAT, CDR2 FQNNGV.

This clonotype was observed many times. V gene TRBV7-8 combines with J gene TRBJ2-5; D possibly corresponds to TRBD2 (5 bases). This CDR3 is 15 amino acids long. Germline CDR1 SGHVS, CDR2 FQNEAQ. Trimming removed 1 base from V and 6 bases from J, with 15 bases in between. The CDR3 nucleotides are TGTGCCAGCAGCTTAGTTTTGACGGGGATAAAGACCCAGTACTTC. Translation: CASSLVLTGIKTQYF.

This clonotype was recorded once. The chain carries TRBV7-2 and TRBJ1-1; D is ambiguous. Germline V gene data show CDR1 as SGHTA and CDR2 as FQGNSA. V was shortened by 2 bases and J by 0 bases, with 4 bases between the two germline ends. This CDR3 spans 13 amino acids. The CDR3 region is CASSLWMNTEAFF. In DNA, the CDR3 is TGTGCCAGCAGCTTATGGATGAACACTGAAGCTTTCTTT.

This clonotype was seen at least ten times. CDR3 amino acids: CASSLAGTGGTNYGYTF. CDR3 DNA: TGTGCCAGCAGCTTAGCTGGCACAGGGGGCACTAACTATGGCTACACCTTC. The V and J genes are TRBV7-8 and TRBJ1-2, with 9 bases lining up with TRBD1. The CDR3 is 17 amino acids. The V gene end was trimmed by 0 bases and the J gene end by 0 bases; junction bases not matched to a gene: 5. The germline V gene encodes CDR1 SGHVS and CDR2 FQNEAQ. The entire variable domain, with the rest obtained from reference TRBV7-8 and TRBJ1-2, is as follows: GAGVSQSPRYKVAKRGQDVALRCDPISGHVSLFWYQQALGQGPEFLTYFQNEAQLDKSGLPSDRFFAERPEGSVSTLKIQRTQQEDSAVYLCASSLAGTGGTNYGYTFGSGTRLTVV.

This clonotype was detected a few times. The gene calls are TRBV20-1 and TRBJ2-5, with a possible D match to TRBD1 (6 bases). The germline V gene has CDR1 DFQATT and CDR2 SNEGSKA (reference sequence). Deletions cut 5 bases from V and 4 bases from J, with 17 bases between. This CDR3 has 14 residues. The CDR3 DNA follows: TGCAGTGCTCCAACTCAACAGGGTGGAGAGACCCAGTACTTC. Its translation is CSAPTQQGGETQYF.

Ten or more counts support this clonotype. This rearrangement joins TRBV13 to TRBJ2-7; D possibly corresponds to TRBD1 (5 bases). Germline CDR1 PRHDT, CDR2 FYEKMQ (reference sequence). CDR3 length: 14 amino acids. Trimming stripped 3 bases from V and 3 bases from J, with 12 bases between. This CDR3 is CASSFGDSDYEQYF. Here the CDR3 DNA reads TGTGCCAGCAGCTTCGGCGACAGCGACTACGAGCAGTACTTC.

DNA for the CDR3: TGTGCCTGGAGTGGTACAGGGGACCATGGCTACACCTTC. Translating it yields CAWSGTGDHGYTF. The V gene is TRBV30, the J gene TRBJ1-2; 7 bases map to TRBD1. Trimming took 1 base from V and 6 from J; bases not matched to a gene: 5. CDR3 length: 13 amino acids. Germline CDR1 GTSNPN, CDR2 SVGIG (reference sequence).

The table lists this clonotype with a few counts. The chain carries TRBV2 and TRBJ1-6; 8 nucleotides align to TRBD1. CDR3 length: 15 amino acids. Germline V CDR1 and CDR2: SNHLY, FYNNEI. V lost 1 base to trimming and J lost 7 bases; unmatched junction nucleotides: 3. The CDR3 DNA follows: TGTGCCAGCAGTGAAGGGACAGGGATCAATTCACCCCTCCACTTT. Residues: CASSEGTGINSPLHF.

This clonotype occurred a few times. The rearrangement uses TRBV2 and TRBJ1-1; weak D call: TRBD1 (5 bases). The CDR3 is made up of 12 amino acids. Trimming took 6 bases from V and 6 from J, leaving 11 bases between them. Germline-derived CDR1 and CDR2 are SNHLY and FYNNEI. The DNA for the CDR3 is TGTGCCAGCAGGTTGGTAGGGGCTGAAGCTTTCTTT. Protein: CASRLVGAEAFF.

In its sample, this clonotype was seen many times. The chain joins TRBV19 to TRBJ2-7, with 8 bases that match TRBD2. V was pared by 7 bases and J by 5 bases, with 13 bases of the junction left unmatched. Germline V CDR1 and CDR2: LNHDA, SQIVND (reference sequence). The CDR3 consists of 15 residues. Here the CDR3 DNA reads TGTGCCAGTACCTCACGGGGGCTAGCGGGCGACGAGCAGTACTTC. Its translation: CASTSRGLAGDEQYF.

This clonotype has more than one count but fewer than ten. The chain carries TRBV20-1 and TRBJ2-5, with TRBD1 identical over 7 bases. J lost 2 bases, V lost 6 bases, and 6 bases had no gene match. Germline CDR1 and CDR2: DFQATT and SNEGSKA (reference sequence). This CDR3 region has 13 residues. The CDR3 loop is CSAGHRGQETQYF. The CDR3 nucleotides read TGCAGTGCCGGTCACAGGGGACAAGAGACCCAGTACTTC.

The chain recombines TRBV7-6 with TRBJ2-7; D tentatively fits TRBD1 or TRBD2 (5 bases each). The V end was cut by 5 bases, the J end by 5 bases, with 16 bases between. CDR3 size: 14 residues. Germline assignment: CDR1 SGHVS and CDR2 FNYEAQ. The CDR3 is CASSGEGRAHEQYF. In DNA form, the CDR3 reads TGTGCCAGCAGCGGCGAGGGCAGGGCCCACGAGCAGTACTTC.

This clonotype was recorded a few times. The genes are TRBV11-2 and TRBJ1-2; 7 bases align to TRBD1. Germline trimming cut 4 bases from V and 8 bases from J; bases unmatched to any gene: 10. This CDR3 contains 14 residues. Germline lookup yields CDR1 SGHAT and CDR2 FQNNGV. The CDR3, as DNA: TGTGCCAGCAGCTCCCAGACAGGGAGTGGCGGCTACACCTTC. It encodes CASSSQTGSGGYTF.

This clonotype was seen ten or more times. The chain has TRBV29-1 and TRBJ2-7, with TRBD1 matching over 8 bases. V dropped 5 bases and J dropped 5; count of bases not matched to a gene: 8. Germline CDR1 SQVTM, CDR2 ANQGSEA. This CDR3 comprises 13 residues. The CDR3 sequence: CSVYPTGAHEQYF. The CDR3, as DNA: TGCAGCGTTTATCCGACAGGGGCCCACGAGCAGTACTTC.

In its sample, this clonotype was seen many times. The rearrangement uses TRBV7-8 and TRBJ2-1, with D possibly matching TRBD2 (5 bases). The V gene's germline CDR1 is SGHVS and CDR2 FQNEAQ. This CDR3 has 16 amino acids. Trimming took 1 base from V and 0 from J, leaving 10 bases between them. The CDR3: CASSLVGVSSYNEQFF. The CDR3 nucleotides are TGTGCCAGCAGCTTAGTCGGGGTGTCCTCCTACAATGAGCAGTTCTTC.

This clonotype was found many times. The rearrangement joins TRBV5-1 to TRBJ2-7, with D maybe TRBD1 (6 bases). The CDR3 is 16 residues long. Germline V gene lookup returns CDR1 SGHRS and CDR2 YFSETQ. V dropped 5 bases and J dropped 2 bases, with 20 bases sitting between them. The CDR3 DNA reads TGCGCCAGCAGAGGGAGTGAATCAGGGGTCCCCTACGAGCAGTACTTC. Its protein is CASRGSESGVPYEQYF.